The 20 T cell receptor beta chains presented below share a single source sample, sequenced in a study of shared clonotypes between healthy human individuals. Clones were sequenced by immunoSEQ multiplex PCR, and TCRdb holds only the in-frame ones, with some missing. The sample lists 1,500,000 or so clones, around 98.5% seen once, with around 0.33% in the top ten. Sequencing was carried out using naive CD4+ T cells sorted from blood. Subset specified: CD45RA+ positively selected. The receptors stem from a man aged 30 to 39 in good health.

The CDR3 nucleotides read TGTGCCAGCAGCTTATGGGCTAGCGGGAACGGGGAAGATACGCAGTATTTT. Translating gives CASSLWASGNGEDTQYF. The gene calls are TRBV7-2 and TRBJ2-3; 9 bases line up with TRBD2. The CDR3 sequence is 17 residues long. Germline lookup yields CDR1 SGHTA and CDR2 FQGNSA. After removal of 2 bases from V and 5 bases from J, the junction contained 11 bases not matched to a gene.

The V call is TRBV6-5, the J call TRBJ1-2; 7 positions match TRBD1. The trim removed 4 bases at V and 3 bases at J, leaving 5 bases unmatched. The germline CDR1 and CDR2 sequences are MNHEY and SVGAGI. This CDR3 is built from 14 residues. CDR3 DNA sequence: TGTGCCAGCAGTTCCACCGGGACAGACTATGGCTACACCTTC. Protein product: CASSSTGTDYGYTF.

The chain recombines TRBV2 with TRBJ2-3; D gene uncertain. Germline V CDR1 and CDR2: SNHLY, FYNNEI. The V gene lost 4 bases and the J gene lost 6 bases, with 11 bases spanning the gap. This CDR3 contains 13 residues. The DNA of the CDR3 is TGTGCCAGCAGTGCTAGGTTGGTCGATACGCAGTATTTT. Translating gives CASSARLVDTQYF. Based on the CDR3 plus reference TRBV2 and TRBJ2-3, the full variable domain is EPEVTQTPSHQVTQMGQEVILRCVPISNHLYFYWYRQILGQKVEFLVSFYNNEISEKSEIFDDQFSVERPDGSNFTLKIRSTKLEDSAMYFCASSARLVDTQYFGPGTRLTVL.

V gene TRBV5-1 combines with J gene TRBJ2-3; 11 bases map to TRBD2. Germline assignment: CDR1 SGHRS and CDR2 YFSETQ. The ends lost 4 bases at V and 4 bases at J; junction bases unmatched: 8. CDR3 length equals 16 residues. As DNA, the CDR3 is TGCGCCAGCAGCCTGACTAGCGGGACGGGTGCAGATACGCAGTATTTT. It specifies CASSLTSGTGADTQYF.

The chain combines TRBV6-5 with TRBJ2-3; no firm D call. The germline gives CDR1 MNHEY, CDR2 SVGAGI. V lost 2 bases, J lost 0 bases, and 12 bases lay in between. The CDR3 has 16 residues. The CDR3 here is CASSYGLSFSTDTQYF. CDR3 sequence (DNA): TGTGCCAGCAGTTACGGCCTAAGCTTTAGCACAGATACGCAGTATTTT.

The chain has TRBV13 and TRBJ2-5; 8 bases are a match to TRBD2. With 6 bases clipped from V and 0 bases from J, the junction kept 12 bases outside the gene matches. The germline gives CDR1 PRHDT, CDR2 FYEKMQ (reference sequence). The CDR3 runs 17 residues. CDR3 amino acids: CASRTYESGRDQETQYF. The CDR3 nucleotides are TGTGCCAGCAGAACCTACGAAAGCGGGAGAGACCAAGAGACCCAGTACTTC.

The chain joins TRBV19 to TRBJ1-5, with D uncertain. The germline V gene has CDR1 LNHDA and CDR2 SQIVND (reference sequence). This CDR3 spans 15 amino acids. Trimming stripped 6 bases from V and 2 bases from J, with 14 bases between. CDR3: CASRNGLVGNQPQHF. The CDR3 bases are TGTGCCAGTAGGAACGGTTTAGTTGGCAATCAGCCCCAGCATTTT. Full variable domain (remainder filled in from reference TRBV19 and TRBJ1-5): DGGITQSPKYLFRKEGQNVTLSCEQNLNHDAMYWYRQDPGQGLRLIYYSQIVNDFQKGDIAEGYSVSREKKESFPLTVTSAQKNPTAFYLCASRNGLVGNQPQHFGDGTRLSIL.

The chain employs TRBV7-2 and TRBJ2-7, with D uncertain. V shed 4 bases and J shed 3 bases, with 10 bases lying between them. Germline V gene lookup returns CDR1 SGHTA and CDR2 FQGNSA. There are 13 residues in the CDR3. In nucleotides, the CDR3 is TGTGCCAGCAGCTACAATAGGAACTACGAGCAGTACTTC. Encoded protein: CASSYNRNYEQYF.

The genes are TRBV11-2 and TRBJ1-1; D is ambiguous. V lost 5 bases and J lost 7, with 14 bases in between. CDR1 and CDR2 from the germline V gene are SGHAT and FQNNGV. The CDR3 consists of 13 residues. The CDR3 region is CASSPRLSGEAFF. Here the CDR3 DNA reads TGTGCCAGCAGCCCCAGGTTGTCCGGTGAAGCTTTCTTT.

V and J are TRBV19 and TRBJ2-2; the D gene is possibly TRBD2 (5 bases). In germline, CDR1 is LNHDA, CDR2 SQIVND (reference sequence). The CDR3 contains 15 residues. With 4 bases removed from V and 0 bases from J, the gap between germline ends came to 9 bases. The CDR3 DNA reads TGTGCCAGTAGTACTCGAGGGTCGAACACCGGGGAGCTGTTTTTT. This translates into CASSTRGSNTGELFF. Supplemented by reference TRBV19 and TRBJ2-2, the full variable domain reads DGGITQSPKYLFRKEGQNVTLSCEQNLNHDAMYWYRQDPGQGLRLIYYSQIVNDFQKGDIAEGYSVSREKKESFPLTVTSAQKNPTAFYLCASSTRGSNTGELFFGEGSRLTVL.

The J gene is TRBJ1-1, the V gene TRBV7-8; tentative D call: TRBD1 (5 bases). V was pared by 5 bases and J by 4 bases, with 17 bases between. The CDR3 loop spans 15 amino acids. Germline CDR1 SGHVS, CDR2 FQNEAQ. CDR3 amino acids: CASSPLGFGGTEAFF. In DNA form, the CDR3 reads TGTGCCAGCAGCCCTCTGGGTTTCGGGGGCACTGAAGCTTTCTTT. The full variable domain, rest sourced from reference TRBV7-8 and TRBJ1-1, is GAGVSQSPRYKVAKRGQDVALRCDPISGHVSLFWYQQALGQGPEFLTYFQNEAQLDKSGLPSDRFFAERPEGSVSTLKIQRTQQEDSAVYLCASSPLGFGGTEAFFGQGTRLTVV.

The chain carries TRBV28 and TRBJ2-7; a weak D match, TRBD1 (6 bases). This CDR3 is built from 14 residues. Trimming shortened V by 5 bases and J by 2 bases, and 13 bases separated the two germline ends. Germline-derived CDR1 and CDR2 are MDHEN and SYDVKM. The CDR3 nucleotides read TGTGCCAGCAGTCAAGGACAGCTCACCTACGAGCAGTACTTC. Translated: CASSQGQLTYEQYF.

Only one count was recorded for this clone. CDR3 loop: CASSPGLAAEQYF. In DNA form, the CDR3 reads TGTGCCAGCTCACCGGGACTAGCAGCCGAGCAGTACTTC. The chain couples TRBV18 to TRBJ2-7, with 9 bases lining up with TRBD2. V lost 3 bases and J lost 6; bases outside the gene matches: 3. The germline gives CDR1 KGHSH, CDR2 LQKENI. The CDR3 has 13 residues.

This sequence joins TRBV7-6 and TRBJ2-3; 10 nucleotides match TRBD2. Germline CDR1 SGHVS, CDR2 FNYEAQ. With V trimmed by 4 bases and J by 2 bases, 6 bases remained unmatched. The CDR3 extends over 16 amino acids. In nucleotides, the CDR3 is TGTGCCAGCAGCTCAATAGCGGGAGGAATCACAGATACGCAGTATTTT. Protein: CASSSIAGGITDTQYF.

The rearrangement joins TRBV28 to TRBJ2-7; the D is unclear. CDR1 and CDR2 from the germline V gene are MDHEN and SYDVKM. Trimming took off 8 bases at V and 9 bases at J, with 17 bases between the two ends. The CDR3 covers 12 residues. Here the CDR3 DNA reads TGTGCCAGCCAAGCCCCGACCAAGTGGCAGTACTTC. Translation gives CASQAPTKWQYF.

The V call is TRBV18, the J call TRBJ2-5; tentative D call: TRBD1 (5 bases). Trimming removed 0 bases from V and 4 bases from J, with 12 bases in between. The CDR3 consists of 15 residues. Germline V gene sequence: CDR1 KGHSH, CDR2 LQKENI. In DNA form, the CDR3 reads TGTGCCAGCTCACCACCTCTGGGAAGGGGAGAGACCCAGTACTTC. Residues: CASSPPLGRGETQYF.

This chain connects TRBV28 to TRBJ2-5; D call uncertain. The CDR3 has 16 amino acids. V lost 2 bases, J lost 1 base, and 14 bases lay in between. The germline V gene encodes CDR1 MDHEN and CDR2 SYDVKM. Here the CDR3 reads CASSLSLVAAQETQYF. CDR3 coding DNA: TGTGCCAGCAGTTTAAGTTTGGTAGCAGCCCAAGAGACCCAGTACTTC.

The chain has TRBV2 and TRBJ2-5; D is uncertain. This CDR3 is 12 amino acids long. The germline gives CDR1 SNHLY, CDR2 FYNNEI. V lost 3 bases to trimming and J lost 8 bases, with 10 bases between them. CDR3 coding DNA: TGTGCCAGCAGTGAGAATGAGAGAACCCAGTACTTC. Translation gives CASSENERTQYF.

This rearrangement joins TRBV6-5 to TRBJ2-3; D ambiguous. Germline V CDR1 and CDR2: MNHEY, SVGAGI. The CDR3 totals 12 residues. Between the trimmed V and J ends, which lost 5 bases and 6 bases, there was a span of 9 bases. CDR3 in DNA: TGTGCCAGCAGTCCCACCCTTGATACGCAGTATTTT. As protein: CASSPTLDTQYF.

This rearrangement joins TRBV5-8 to TRBJ2-1, with 11 bases that match TRBD2. The CDR3 length is 17 residues. CDR1 and CDR2 from the germline V gene are SGHTS and YDEGEE. V lost 0 bases and J lost 6; bases outside the gene matches: 8. CDR3 sequence reads: CASSLVALAGGSNEQFF. CDR3 DNA sequence: TGTGCCAGCAGCTTGGTTGCCCTAGCGGGAGGAAGCAATGAGCAGTTCTTC.